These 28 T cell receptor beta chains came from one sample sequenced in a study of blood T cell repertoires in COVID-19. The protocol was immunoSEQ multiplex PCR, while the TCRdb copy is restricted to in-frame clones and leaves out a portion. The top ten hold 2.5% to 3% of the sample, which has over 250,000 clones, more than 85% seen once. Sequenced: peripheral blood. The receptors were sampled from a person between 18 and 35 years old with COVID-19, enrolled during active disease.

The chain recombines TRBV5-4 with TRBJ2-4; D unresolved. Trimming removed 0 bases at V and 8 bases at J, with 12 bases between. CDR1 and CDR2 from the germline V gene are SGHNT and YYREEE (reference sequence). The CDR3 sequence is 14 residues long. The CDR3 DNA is TGTGCCAGCAGCTTGGCACTACAAGGTGACATTCAGTACTTC. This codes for CASSLALQGDIQYF.

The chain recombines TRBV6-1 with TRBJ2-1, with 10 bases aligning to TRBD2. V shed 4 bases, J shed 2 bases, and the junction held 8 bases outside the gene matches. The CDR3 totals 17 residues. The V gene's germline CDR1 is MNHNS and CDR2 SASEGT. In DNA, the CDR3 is TGTGCCAGCAGTGGCTTACCGGGACTAGCGACCTACAATGAGCAGTTCTTC. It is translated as CASSGLPGLATYNEQFF.

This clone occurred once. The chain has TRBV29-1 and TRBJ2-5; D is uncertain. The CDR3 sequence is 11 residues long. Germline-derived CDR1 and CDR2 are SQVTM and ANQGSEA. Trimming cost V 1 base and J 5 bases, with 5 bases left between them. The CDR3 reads CSVEGEETQYF. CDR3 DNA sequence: TGCAGCGTTGAAGGTGAGGAGACCCAGTACTTC.

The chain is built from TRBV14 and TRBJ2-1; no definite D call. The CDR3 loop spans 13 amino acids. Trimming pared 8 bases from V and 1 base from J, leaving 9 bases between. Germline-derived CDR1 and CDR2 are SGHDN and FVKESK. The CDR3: CASGGPSYNEQFF. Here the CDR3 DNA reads TGTGCCAGCGGCGGTCCATCCTACAATGAGCAGTTCTTC.

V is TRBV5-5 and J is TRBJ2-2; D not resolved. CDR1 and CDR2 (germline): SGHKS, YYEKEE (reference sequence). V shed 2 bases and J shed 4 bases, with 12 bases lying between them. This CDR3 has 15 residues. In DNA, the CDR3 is TGTGCCAGCAGCTTCTCTGGGCCGAGCACCGGGGAGCTGTTTTTT. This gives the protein CASSFSGPSTGELFF. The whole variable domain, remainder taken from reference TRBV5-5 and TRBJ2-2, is DAGVTQSPTHLIKTRGQQVTLRCSPISGHKSVSWYQQVLGQGPQFIFQYYEKEERGRGNFPDRFSARQFPNYSSELNVNALLLGDSALYLCASSFSGPSTGELFFGEGSRLTVL.

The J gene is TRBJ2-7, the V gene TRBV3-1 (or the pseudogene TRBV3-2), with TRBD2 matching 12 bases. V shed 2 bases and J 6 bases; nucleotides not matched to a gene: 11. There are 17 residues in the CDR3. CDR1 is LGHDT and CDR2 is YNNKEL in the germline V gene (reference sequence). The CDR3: CASSQSPGLAGQGEQYF. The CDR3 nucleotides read TGTGCCAGCAGCCAAAGCCCCGGACTAGCGGGACAAGGCGAGCAGTACTTC.

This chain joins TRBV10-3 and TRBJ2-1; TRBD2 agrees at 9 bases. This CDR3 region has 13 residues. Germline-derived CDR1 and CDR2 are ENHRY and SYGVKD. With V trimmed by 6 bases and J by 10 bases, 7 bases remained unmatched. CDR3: CAISGTSREEQFF. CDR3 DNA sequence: TGTGCCATCAGCGGGACTAGCCGGGAGGAGCAGTTCTTC.

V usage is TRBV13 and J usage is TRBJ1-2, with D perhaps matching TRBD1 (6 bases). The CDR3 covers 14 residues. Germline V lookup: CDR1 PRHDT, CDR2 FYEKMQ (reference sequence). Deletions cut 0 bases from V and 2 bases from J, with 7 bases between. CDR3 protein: CASSLGTGNYGYTF. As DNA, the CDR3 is TGTGCCAGCAGCTTAGGGACAGGCAACTATGGCTACACCTTC.

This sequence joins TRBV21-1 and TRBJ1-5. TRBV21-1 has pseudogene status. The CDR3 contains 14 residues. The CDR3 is CASSPRGTYQPQHF. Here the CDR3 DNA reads TGTGCCAGCTCCCCCCGGGGGACTTATCAGCCCCAGCATTTT.

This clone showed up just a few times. The CDR3 reads CASRGGGNTGELFF. DNA of the CDR3: TGTGCCAGCAGGGGCGGGGGGAACACCGGGGAGCTGTTTTTT. The chain joins TRBV6-5 to TRBJ2-2, with TRBD2 identical over 7 bases. In germline, CDR1 is MNHEY, CDR2 SVGAGI. The length of the CDR3 is 14 residues. The trim removed 6 bases at V and 1 base at J, leaving 2 bases unmatched.

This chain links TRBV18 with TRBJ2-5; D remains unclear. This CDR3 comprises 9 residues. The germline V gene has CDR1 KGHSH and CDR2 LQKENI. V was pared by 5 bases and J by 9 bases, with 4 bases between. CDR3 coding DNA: TGTGCCAGCTCAACATCCCAGTACTTC. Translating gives CASSTSQYF.

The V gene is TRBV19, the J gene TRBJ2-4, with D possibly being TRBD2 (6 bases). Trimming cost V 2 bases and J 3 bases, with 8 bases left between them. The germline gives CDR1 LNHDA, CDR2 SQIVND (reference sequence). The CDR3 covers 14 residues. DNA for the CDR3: TGTGCCAGTAGTATATGGGGAGGCAAAAACATTCAGTACTTC. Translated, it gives CASSIWGGKNIQYF.

The CDR3: CASSAQLTGTGYGYTF. Written as DNA, the CDR3 is TGTGCCAGCAGCGCTCAACTTACCGGGACAGGGTATGGCTACACCTTC. The chain employs TRBV9 and TRBJ1-2; TRBD1 matches 9 bases. The CDR3 length is 16 residues. J gave up 5 bases and V 3 bases, and 11 bases lay outside the gene matches. The germline V gene encodes CDR1 SGDLS and CDR2 YYNGEE.

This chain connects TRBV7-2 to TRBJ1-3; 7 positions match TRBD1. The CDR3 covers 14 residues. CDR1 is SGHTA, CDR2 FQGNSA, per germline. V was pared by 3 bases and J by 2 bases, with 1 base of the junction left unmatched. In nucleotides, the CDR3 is TGTGCCAGCAGCTTGCAGGGGGCTGGAAACACCATATATTTT. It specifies CASSLQGAGNTIYF.

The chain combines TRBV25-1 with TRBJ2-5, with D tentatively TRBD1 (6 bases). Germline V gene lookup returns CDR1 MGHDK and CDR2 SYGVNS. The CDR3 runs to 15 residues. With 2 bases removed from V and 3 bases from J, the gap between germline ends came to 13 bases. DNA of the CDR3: TGTGCCAGCAGTGAAGGGTGGCAGGGGAAAGAGACCCAGTACTTC. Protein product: CASSEGWQGKETQYF.

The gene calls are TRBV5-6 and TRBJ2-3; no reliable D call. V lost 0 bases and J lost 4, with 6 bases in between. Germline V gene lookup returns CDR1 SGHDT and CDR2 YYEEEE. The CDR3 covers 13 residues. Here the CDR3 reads CASSLAGPDTQYF. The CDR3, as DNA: TGTGCCAGCAGCTTGGCGGGTCCAGATACGCAGTATTTT.

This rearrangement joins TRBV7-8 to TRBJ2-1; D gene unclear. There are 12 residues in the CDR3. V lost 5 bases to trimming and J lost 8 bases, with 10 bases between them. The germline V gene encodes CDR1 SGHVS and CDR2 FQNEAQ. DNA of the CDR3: TGTGCCAGCAGCCCCCTCACGGATGAGCAGTTCTTC. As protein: CASSPLTDEQFF.

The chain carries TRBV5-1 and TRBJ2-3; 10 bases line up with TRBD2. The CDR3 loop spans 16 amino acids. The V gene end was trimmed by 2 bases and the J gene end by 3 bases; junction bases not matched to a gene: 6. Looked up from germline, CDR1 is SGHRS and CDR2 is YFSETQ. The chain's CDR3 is CASSLGGLASTDTQYF. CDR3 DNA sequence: TGCGCCAGCAGCTTAGGGGGACTAGCGAGTACAGATACGCAGTATTTT.

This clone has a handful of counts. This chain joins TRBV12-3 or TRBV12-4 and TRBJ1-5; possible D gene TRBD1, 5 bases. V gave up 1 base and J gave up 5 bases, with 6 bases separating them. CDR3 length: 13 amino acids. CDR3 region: CASSLGGDQPQHF. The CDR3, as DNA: TGTGCCAGCAGTTTAGGGGGGGATCAGCCCCAGCATTTT.

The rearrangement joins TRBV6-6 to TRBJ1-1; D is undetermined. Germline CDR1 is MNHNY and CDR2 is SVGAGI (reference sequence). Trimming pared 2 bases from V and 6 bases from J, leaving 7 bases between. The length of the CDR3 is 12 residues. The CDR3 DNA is TGTGCCAGCAGTTACGGAGTATCTGAAGCTTTCTTT. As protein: CASSYGVSEAFF.

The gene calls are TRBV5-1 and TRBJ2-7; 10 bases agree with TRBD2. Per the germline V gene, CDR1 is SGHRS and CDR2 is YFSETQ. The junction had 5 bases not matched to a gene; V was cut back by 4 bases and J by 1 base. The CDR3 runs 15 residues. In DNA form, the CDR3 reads TGCGCCAGCAGCCCCGATAGCGGGGGGTCCTACGAGCAGTACTTC. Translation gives CASSPDSGGSYEQYF.

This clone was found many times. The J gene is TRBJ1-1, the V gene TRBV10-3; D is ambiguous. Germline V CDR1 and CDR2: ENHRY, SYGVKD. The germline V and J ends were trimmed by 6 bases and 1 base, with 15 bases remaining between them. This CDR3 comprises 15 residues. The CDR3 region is CAISQTLSPNTEAFF. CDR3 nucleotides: TGTGCCATCAGCCAGACTCTATCCCCGAACACTGAAGCTTTCTTT.

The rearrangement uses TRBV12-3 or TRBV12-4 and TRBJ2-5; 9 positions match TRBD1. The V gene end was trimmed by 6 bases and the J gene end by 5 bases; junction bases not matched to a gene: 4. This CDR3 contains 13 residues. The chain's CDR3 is CASRWTGEETQYF. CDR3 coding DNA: TGTGCCAGCAGATGGACAGGGGAGGAGACCCAGTACTTC.

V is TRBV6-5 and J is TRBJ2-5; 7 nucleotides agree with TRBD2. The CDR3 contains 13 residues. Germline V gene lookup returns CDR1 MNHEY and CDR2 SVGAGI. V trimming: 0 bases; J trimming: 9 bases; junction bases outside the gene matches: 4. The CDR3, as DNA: TGTGCCAGCAGTTACTCCTCCCGGGGGGCCCAGTACTTC. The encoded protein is CASSYSSRGAQYF.

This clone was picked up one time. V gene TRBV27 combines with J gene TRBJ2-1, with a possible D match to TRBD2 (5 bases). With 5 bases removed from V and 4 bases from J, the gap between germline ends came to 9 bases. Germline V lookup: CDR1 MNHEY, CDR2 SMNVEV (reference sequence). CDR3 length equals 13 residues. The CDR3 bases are TGTGCCAGCAGTCCAGAGGGTTACAATGAGCAGTTCTTC. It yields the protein CASSPEGYNEQFF.

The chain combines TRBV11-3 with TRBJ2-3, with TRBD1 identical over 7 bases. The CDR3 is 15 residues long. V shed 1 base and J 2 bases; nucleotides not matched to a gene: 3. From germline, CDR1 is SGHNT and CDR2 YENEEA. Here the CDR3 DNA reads TGTGCCAGCAGCTTAGGAGACAGGGTCACAGATACGCAGTATTTT. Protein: CASSLGDRVTDTQYF.

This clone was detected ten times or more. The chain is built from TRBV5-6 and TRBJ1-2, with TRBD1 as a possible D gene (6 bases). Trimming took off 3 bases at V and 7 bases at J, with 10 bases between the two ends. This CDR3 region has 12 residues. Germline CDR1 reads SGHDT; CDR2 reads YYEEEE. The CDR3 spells CASSSQGGGYTF. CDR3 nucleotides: TGTGCCAGCAGCTCCCAAGGGGGTGGCTACACCTTC.

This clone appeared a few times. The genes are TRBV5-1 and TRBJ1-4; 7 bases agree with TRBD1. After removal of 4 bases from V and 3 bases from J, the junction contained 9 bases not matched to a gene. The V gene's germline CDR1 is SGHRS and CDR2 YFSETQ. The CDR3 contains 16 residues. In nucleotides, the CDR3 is TGCGCCAGCAGCCCTTGGGACAGCGCTTCTAATGAAAAACTGTTTTTT. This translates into CASSPWDSASNEKLFF.